The clone carrying this T cell receptor beta chain was counted at least ten times. The sample originates from a study of T cells in Graves' hyperthyroidism and ophthalmopathy. Per the germline V gene, CDR1 is MNHEY and CDR2 is SVGAGI. The CDR3 contains 19 residues. The V gene end was trimmed by 0 bases and the J gene end by 8 bases; junction bases not matched to a gene: 17. The TCR beta CDR3 regions underwent amplification using RNA transcripts as the source. With the HTBI primer set, the TCR CDR3 went through a first round of RT-PCR. TCRdb reanalysed the multiplex PCR reads using MiXCR and keeps one entry per CDR3 protein. The data contain approximately 640,000 distinct CDR3 sequences, 16% of them seen just once; the ten biggest clones take up about 3.8%. Patients counted as stable if ophthalmopathy did not develop within 18 months. In patients aged 18 to 65, hyperthyroidism was newly diagnosed, with duration under 2 months.

The V gene is TRBV6-5, the J gene TRBJ2-1; 9 bases map to TRBD2. The TCR was taken from a woman in her twenties or thirties with Graves' hyperthyroidism. Material for sequencing was blood. This chain's CDR3 is CASSYSLPGSGSVGDEQFF. CDR3 nucleotide sequence: TGTGCCAGCAGTTACTCTCTCCCCGGTAGCGGGAGTGTCGGGGATGAGCAGTTCTTC.